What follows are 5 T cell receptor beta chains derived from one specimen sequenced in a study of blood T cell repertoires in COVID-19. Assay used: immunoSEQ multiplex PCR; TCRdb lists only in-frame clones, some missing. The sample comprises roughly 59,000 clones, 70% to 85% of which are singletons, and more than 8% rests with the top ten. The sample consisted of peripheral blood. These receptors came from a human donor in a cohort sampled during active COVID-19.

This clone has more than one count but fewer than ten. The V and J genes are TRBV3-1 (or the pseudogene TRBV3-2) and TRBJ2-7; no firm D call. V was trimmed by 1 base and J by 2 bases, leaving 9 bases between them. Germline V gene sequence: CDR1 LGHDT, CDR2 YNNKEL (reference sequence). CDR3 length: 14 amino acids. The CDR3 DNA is TGTGCCAGCAGCCAAGTCGGTCAAGCCTACGAGCAGTACTTC. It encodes CASSQVGQAYEQYF.

CDR3 loop: CASSPPGNTGELFF. The CDR3 region has the DNA TGTGCCAGCAGCCCTCCGGGGAACACCGGGGAGCTGTTTTTT. V gene TRBV13 combines with J gene TRBJ2-2; D ambiguous. The germline V and J ends were trimmed by 5 bases and 1 base, with 8 bases remaining between them. Germline assignment: CDR1 PRHDT and CDR2 FYEKMQ (reference sequence). This CDR3 is built from 14 residues. Filled out from reference TRBV13 and TRBJ2-2, the complete variable domain reads AAGVIQSPRHLIKEKRETATLKCYPIPRHDTVYWYQQGPGQDPQFLISFYEKMQSDKGSIPDRFSAQQFSDYHSELNMSSLELGDSALYFCASSPPGNTGELFFGEGSRLTVL.

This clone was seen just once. CDR3 DNA sequence: TGTGCCAGCAGCCGGGGACTAGGGGACACAGATACGCAGTATTTT. Its translation is CASSRGLGDTDTQYF. The chain has TRBV7-7 and TRBJ2-3, with 8 bases identical to TRBD2. The trim removed 5 bases at V and 2 bases at J, leaving 6 bases unmatched. CDR1 is SSHAT and CDR2 is FNYEAQ in the germline V gene (reference sequence). This CDR3 contains 15 residues.

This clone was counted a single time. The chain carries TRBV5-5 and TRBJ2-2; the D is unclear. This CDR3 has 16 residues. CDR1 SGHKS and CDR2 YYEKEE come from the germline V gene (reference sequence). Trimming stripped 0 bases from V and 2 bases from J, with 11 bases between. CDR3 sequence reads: CASSLVLTANTGELFF. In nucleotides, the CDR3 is TGTGCCAGCAGCTTGGTCCTCACAGCAAACACCGGGGAGCTGTTTTTT.

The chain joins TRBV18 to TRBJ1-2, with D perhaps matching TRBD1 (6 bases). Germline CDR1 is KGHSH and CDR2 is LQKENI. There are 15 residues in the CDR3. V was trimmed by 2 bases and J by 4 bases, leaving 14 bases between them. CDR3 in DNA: TGTGCCAGCTCACCAGGTATTAAACAGGGCTATGGCTACACCTTC. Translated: CASSPGIKQGYGYTF.